Listed below are T cell receptor beta chains from one sample, sequenced in a study of T cells in Graves' hyperthyroidism and ophthalmopathy. TCRdb recomputed calls from the multiplex PCR reads with MiXCR, one row per CDR3 protein. Here the sample spans about 640,000 distinct CDR3 sequences, about 14% being singletons. Material for sequencing was blood. Source of these receptors: a woman aged 45-65 years with Graves' ophthalmopathy. Both conserved end residues are part of each CDR3. A D gene is named only where the DNA matches it firmly. Where a row states a size, it is once, few, many or the class of an expanded clone; other rows omit it.

>many|TRBD1|TRBV7-3|TRBJ2-3
CASSTRGWTGSTDTQYF
TGTGCCAGCAGCACGAGGGGTTGGACAGGGAGCACAGATACGCAGTATTTT
>few|TRBD1|TRBV18|TRBJ1-2
CASSPYRGNYGYTF
TGTGCCAGCTCACCATACAGGGGTAACTATGGCTACACCTTC
>many|TRBD1|TRBV28|TRBJ2-7
CASSLWTGAPAEQYF
TGTGCCAGCAGTTTATGGACAGGGGCCCCGGCCGAGCAGTACTTC
>few|.|TRBV4-1|TRBJ1-1
CASSQPGTRNTEAFF
TGCGCCAGCAGCCAACCGGGCACACGGAACACTGAAGCTTTCTTT
>once|TRBD2|TRBV20-1|TRBJ2-7
CSASPSRGRSLAGWRYEQYF
TGCAGTGCTAGTCCCTCGAGGGGCAGGTCCCTAGCGGGATGGAGGTATGAGCAGTACTTC
>.|.|TRBV15|TRBJ2-1
CATSRDNDEQFF
TGTGCCACCAGCAGAGATAACGATGAGCAGTTCTTC
>.|.|TRBV28|TRBJ1-5
CASSSPDSSYQPQHF
TGTGCCAGCAGTTCCCCCGACAGCAGTTATCAGCCCCAGCATTTT
>many|.|TRBV13|TRBJ2-5
CASSRGPHQETQYF
TGTGCCAGCAGCCGCGGACCGCATCAAGAGACCCAGTACTTC
>few|TRBD1|TRBV18|TRBJ2-7
CASSPGTGDYYEQYF
TGTGCCAGCTCACCCGGGACAGGGGATTACTACGAGCAGTACTTC
>.|.|TRBV12-3/TRBV12-4|TRBJ1-1
CASSRERHREVSTEAFF
TGTGCCAGCAGTAGGGAGAGGCACAGGGAAGTGAGCACTGAAGCTTTCTTT
>.|TRBD1|TRBV13|TRBJ1-1
CASSIRQGARVWEAFF
TGTGCCAGCAGCATACGACAGGGGGCGCGGGTGTGGGAAGCTTTCTTT
>few|.|TRBV15|TRBJ1-4
CATSRGRTAENEKLFF
TGTGCCACCAGCAGAGGACGGACAGCTGAGAATGAAAAACTGTTTTTT
>.|TRBD2|TRBV6-2/TRBV6-3|TRBJ2-1
CASGPTPGGPNEQFF
TGTGCCAGCGGCCCAACACCGGGGGGTCCTAATGAGCAGTTCTTC
>many|.|TRBV6-5|TRBJ2-7
CASSYSSGGAYEQYF
TGTGCCAGCAGTTACTCGTCGGGTGGGGCCTACGAGCAGTACTTC
>many|.|TRBV30|TRBJ1-6
CASHRASYNSPLHF
TGTGCCTCACACAGGGCTTCCTATAATTCACCCCTCCACTTT
>many|.|TRBV6-1|TRBJ2-1
CASFSELMAYNEQFF
TGTGCCAGCTTTAGCGAATTGATGGCGTACAATGAGCAGTTCTTC
>many|.|TRBV20-1|TRBJ2-5
CSATAASTNLQETQYF
TGCAGTGCTACAGCGGCCTCCACCAACCTACAAGAGACCCAGTACTTC
>.|TRBD1|TRBV9|TRBJ1-5
CASSVEGGFNQPQHF
TGTGCCAGCAGCGTAGAAGGGGGCTTCAATCAGCCCCAGCATTTT
>many|TRBD2|TRBV6-1|TRBJ2-2
CASTTLAGVSTGELFF
TGTGCCAGCACCACCCTAGCGGGAGTTAGCACCGGGGAGCTGTTTTTT
>many|TRBD1|TRBV2|TRBJ2-5
CASPDRGETQYF
TGTGCCAGCCCGGACAGGGGAGAGACCCAGTACTTC
>many|.|TRBV20-1|TRBJ2-7
CSAPKGGTYEQYF
TGCAGTGCTCCGAAGGGGGGAACCTACGAGCAGTACTTC
>many|.|TRBV2|TRBJ2-7
CASRGDIFEQYF
TGTGCCAGCAGGGGGGACATTTTCGAGCAGTACTTC
>many|TRBD2|TRBV29-1|TRBJ2-5
CSVGLLAEQETQYF
TGCAGCGTTGGTCTACTAGCGGAGCAAGAGACCCAGTACTTC
>.|.|TRBV5-6|TRBJ1-1
CASHWGGMNTEAFF
TGTGCCTCTCACTGGGGAGGGATGAACACTGAAGCTTTCTTT
>many|.|TRBV5-5|TRBJ2-5
CASSKGQFLETQYF
TGTGCCAGCAGCAAAGGACAGTTCCTCGAGACCCAGTACTTC
>few|.|TRBV4-3|TRBJ2-5
CASSPRGGSETQYF
TGCGCCAGCAGCCCCCGAGGGGGATCAGAGACCCAGTACTTC
>few|TRBD2|TRBV3-1|TRBJ2-7
CASSQPETRGGRTHYYEQYF
TGTGCCAGCAGCCAACCCGAAACTAGAGGCGGGAGGACCCATTACTACGAGCAGTACTTC
>once|TRBD2|TRBV4-3|TRBJ2-7
CASSQLLAGNSYEQYF
TGCGCCAGCAGCCAACTCTTAGCGGGGAACTCCTACGAGCAGTACTTC
>many|TRBD1|TRBV7-9|TRBJ1-1
CASRKRDRFMNTEAFF
TGTGCCAGCAGAAAGAGGGACAGGTTCATGAACACTGAAGCTTTCTTT
>.|TRBD2|TRBV3-1|TRBJ2-5
CASSQTLPSGGPSYQETQYF
TGTGCCAGCAGCCAAACTCTCCCTAGCGGGGGCCCCTCGTACCAAGAGACCCAGTACTTC
>many|TRBD2|TRBV6-1|TRBJ2-3
CASRARRSGGENTDTQYF
TGTGCCAGCAGAGCGCGAAGGAGCGGGGGAGAAAACACAGATACGCAGTATTTT
>many|.|TRBV11-2|TRBJ1-2
CASSFRTGMGGYTF
TGTGCCAGCAGCTTCCGTACAGGGATGGGGGGCTACACCTTC
>.|.|TRBV7-9|TRBJ1-2
CASSFSDRNYGYTF
TGTGCCAGCAGCTTCTCGGACAGAAACTATGGCTACACCTTC
>many|TRBD2|TRBV6-5|TRBJ2-7
CASSYGPSGSHSSYEQYF
TGTGCCAGCAGTTACGGTCCTAGCGGGAGCCACAGCTCCTACGAGCAGTACTTC
>many|TRBD1|TRBV28|TRBJ1-4
CASSPGGATNEKLFF
TGTGCCAGCAGCCCAGGGGGCGCGACTAATGAAAAACTGTTTTTT
>.|.|TRBV7-7|TRBJ2-1
CASSLRRAREQFF
TGTGCTAGCAGCTTACGCAGGGCGAGAGAGCAGTTCTTC
>.|.|TRBV6-5|TRBJ1-5
CASSLTPGFNQPQHF
TGTGCCAGCAGTCTTACTCCAGGGTTCAATCAGCCCCAGCATTTT
>many|TRBD1|TRBV6-2/TRBV6-3|TRBJ1-1
CASSYPVGQGATIRRTEAFF
TGTGCCAGCAGTTACCCTGTGGGACAGGGGGCCACTATTAGGCGAACTGAAGCTTTCTTT
>many|.|TRBV12-3/TRBV12-4|TRBJ1-1
CASSLANGNTEAFF
TGTGCCAGCAGTTTAGCGAACGGCAACACTGAAGCTTTCTTT
>.|.|TRBV11-2|TRBJ2-7
CASSLGEAPFEQYF
TGTGCCAGCAGCTTAGGAGAGGCTCCTTTCGAGCAGTACTTC
>many|.|TRBV20-1|TRBJ2-1
CSARDFGLGYNEQFF
TGCAGTGCTAGAGATTTCGGTCTGGGCTACAATGAGCAGTTCTTC
>.|.|TRBV4-3|TRBJ1-5
CASSQERGNQPQHF
TGCGCCAGCAGCCAAGAACGGGGCAATCAGCCCCAGCATTTT
>few|.|TRBV4-2|TRBJ1-1
CASSVLGTSTEAFF
TGTGCCAGCAGCGTCCTTGGTACTAGCACTGAAGCTTTCTTT
>.|.|TRBV13|TRBJ2-7
CASSQRGEQYF
TGTGCCAGCAGCCAACGGGGGGAGCAGTACTTC
>few|TRBD2|TRBV6-2/TRBV6-3|TRBJ2-1
CASSYYSSGGWFF
TGTGCCAGCAGTTACTATTCATCGGGAGGTTGGTTCTTC
>.|.|TRBV5-6|TRBJ1-5
CASSLGVGQPQHF
TGTGCCAGCAGCTTGGGTGTGGGTCAGCCCCAGCATTTT
>.|TRBD1|TRBV24-1|TRBJ1-6
CATSAPTGSNSPLHF
TGTGCCACCAGTGCCCCGACAGGGAGTAATTCACCCCTCCACTTT
>many|.|TRBV28|TRBJ1-1
CAGRTLNTEAFF
TGTGCCGGACGCACCTTGAACACTGAAGCTTTCTTT
>many|.|TRBV18|TRBJ2-5
CASSPRAQETQYF
TGTGCCAGCTCACCACGGGCCCAAGAGACCCAGTACTTC
>many|.|TRBV29-1|TRBJ2-5
CSVEPGTETQYF
TGCAGCGTTGAACCGGGGACTGAGACCCAGTACTTC
>few|.|TRBV29-1|TRBJ1-1
CSGLTRNTEAFF
TGCAGCGGTCTTACGAGGAACACTGAAGCTTTCTTT
>few|TRBD1|TRBV28|TRBJ1-2
CASSSGQGLTNYGYTF
TGTGCCAGCAGTTCGGGACAGGGACTGACTAACTATGGCTACACCTTC
>many|TRBD2|TRBV6-2/TRBV6-3|TRBJ2-1
CATGTSGYNEQFF
TGTGCCACCGGGACTAGCGGATACAATGAGCAGTTCTTC
>many|TRBD1|TRBV27|TRBJ1-6
CASRESDRGYSPLHF
TGTGCCAGCAGGGAATCGGACAGGGGTTATTCACCCCTCCACTTT
>.|TRBD1|TRBV6-1|TRBJ2-7
CASTKGQGVKEQYF
TGTGCCAGCACTAAAGGACAGGGGGTGAAAGAGCAGTACTTC
>many|.|TRBV6-5|TRBJ2-3
CASSYEWGSTDTQYF
TGTGCCAGCAGTTACGAGTGGGGGTCCACAGATACGCAGTATTTT
>few|.|TRBV15|TRBJ2-1
CATSRSGGREQFF
TGTGCCACCAGCAGGTCCGGGGGACGTGAGCAGTTCTTC
>.|TRBD1|TRBV27|TRBJ1-1
CASSLYRGAGYTEAFF
TGTGCCAGCAGTTTATACAGGGGAGCGGGATACACTGAAGCTTTCTTT
>many|.|TRBV7-2|TRBJ1-1
CASSLGAGINTEAFF
TGTGCCAGCAGTTTGGGGGCTGGGATAAACACTGAAGCTTTCTTT
>few|.|TRBV29-1|TRBJ1-2
CSAGGDSRTNYGYTF
TGCAGCGCTGGGGGGGACTCCAGAACTAACTATGGCTACACCTTC